This T cell receptor beta chain originates from a study of blood T cell repertoires in COVID-19. Turning to the study itself: Some COVID-19 samples were acute and others convalescent; all came from the United States, Italy and Spain. T cells, B-cell-depleted T cells, or PBMCs provided the cDNA or gDNA that served as material.

As originally analysed: By means of reference gene primer amplification, nucleated cell counts were estimated. Clones were sequenced by immunoSEQ multiplex PCR, and TCRdb holds only the in-frame ones, with some missing. V and J calls and clone size follow that table, whereas D and trimming were derived from the DNA. This table has about 140,000 clones, roughly 80% appearing once. The junction had 1 base not matched to a gene; V was cut back by 0 bases and J by 3 bases. The CDR3 contains 14 residues. CDR1 SGDLS and CDR2 YYNGEE come from the germline V gene. This clone was recorded once. The sequence derives from a human donor in a cohort sampled during active COVID-19. Sample: peripheral blood. This chain uses TRBV9 with TRBJ2-7; 9 bases map to TRBD1. The CDR3 here is CASSVGDRDYEQYF. The DNA for the CDR3 is TGTGCCAGCAGCGTAGGGGACAGGGACTACGAGCAGTACTTC.